This T cell receptor (beta chain) was observed in a study of neoadjuvant nivolumab and ipilimumab in lung cancer. The length of the CDR3 is 13 residues. CDR1 is MNHNY, CDR2 SVGAGI, per germline (reference sequence). Losses at the gene ends were 6 bases for V and 5 bases for J; bases not matched to a gene: 4. The table came from immunoSEQ multiplex PCR; TCRdb's copy has only in-frame clones and leaves some out. The table includes tens of thousands of clones, under 90% detected once. The V gene is TRBV6-6, the J gene TRBJ1-5; 7 bases are a match to TRBD1. The material sequenced was peripheral blood, taken before neoadjuvant nivolumab, alone or with ipilimumab. The origin of this receptor is an adult with non-small cell lung cancer. CDR3 sequence: CASRVDRDQPQHF. In DNA form, the CDR3 reads TGTGCCAGCAGGGTCGACAGGGATCAGCCCCAGCATTTT.